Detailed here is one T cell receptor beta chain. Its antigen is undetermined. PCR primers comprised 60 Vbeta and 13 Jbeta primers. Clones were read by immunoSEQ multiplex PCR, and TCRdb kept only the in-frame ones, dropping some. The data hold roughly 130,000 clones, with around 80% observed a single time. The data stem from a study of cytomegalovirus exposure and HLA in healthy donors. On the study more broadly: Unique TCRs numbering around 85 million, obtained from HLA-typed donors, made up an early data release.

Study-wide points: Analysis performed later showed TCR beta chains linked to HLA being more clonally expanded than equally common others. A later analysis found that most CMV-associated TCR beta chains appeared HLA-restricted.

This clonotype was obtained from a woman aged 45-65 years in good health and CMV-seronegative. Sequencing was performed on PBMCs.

The CDR3 bases are TGTGCCAGCAGCTCACGGACAGGGGGCTATGGCTACACCTTC. It translates to CASSSRTGGYGYTF. J is TRBJ1-2 and V is TRBV6-5, with TRBD1 matching over 10 bases. The CDR3 spans 14 residues. Unmatched junction bases numbered 5, after V lost 6 bases and J lost 4 bases. Looked up from germline, CDR1 is MNHEY and CDR2 is SVGAGI.